Each of the 32 T cell receptor beta chains below was sequenced from the same sample in a study of cytomegalovirus exposure and HLA in healthy donors. Repertoires were generated with immunoSEQ multiplex PCR, while TCRdb's copy carries only in-frame clones and drops some. The sample shows about 200,000 clones, roughly 84% of them seen only once. The specimen was PBMCs. The origin of the receptors is a woman in her 30s in good health and CMV-seropositive.

The chain employs TRBV28 and TRBJ2-1, with 9 bases identical to TRBD2. Germline V gene sequence: CDR1 MDHEN, CDR2 SYDVKM. The CDR3 is 17 amino acids. Trimming removed 5 bases from V and 5 bases from J; junction bases left unmatched: 13. CDR3 bases: TGTGCCAGCAGTCCCTTTCGACTAGCGGCCTATAACAATGAGCAGTTCTTC. Translated, it gives CASSPFRLAAYNNEQFF.

V usage is TRBV30 and J usage is TRBJ2-1; TRBD2 aligns across 10 bases. Looked up from germline, CDR1 is GTSNPN and CDR2 is SVGIG (reference sequence). This CDR3 region has 18 residues. V lost 2 bases to trimming and J lost 0 bases; unmatched junction nucleotides: 10. The CDR3 sequence: CAWSTLAGGFSSYNEQFF. CDR3 in DNA: TGTGCCTGGAGTACGTTAGCGGGAGGATTTAGCTCCTACAATGAGCAGTTCTTC.

DNA of the CDR3: TGTGCCAGTACAAGCTCCTACAATGAGCAGTTCTTC. This codes for CASTSSYNEQFF. The rearrangement links TRBV28 to TRBJ2-1; D unclear. Germline lookup yields CDR1 MDHEN and CDR2 SYDVKM. This CDR3 spans 12 amino acids. V was cut by 9 bases and J by 0 bases, with 6 bases left in between.

The chain joins TRBV27 to TRBJ1-5; D gene uncertain. CDR1 is MNHEY and CDR2 is SMNVEV in the germline V gene (reference sequence). The CDR3 extends over 15 amino acids. V was shortened by 6 bases and J by 2 bases, with 14 bases between the two germline ends. This chain's CDR3 is CASSPTWQGNQPQHF. CDR3 DNA sequence: TGTGCCAGCAGCCCCACGTGGCAGGGCAATCAGCCCCAGCATTTT.

This clone was seen a handful of times. The chain has TRBV2 and TRBJ1-2; no firm D call. The CDR3 totals 16 residues. CDR1 is SNHLY and CDR2 is FYNNEI in the germline V gene. V was pared by 5 bases and J by 0 bases, with 16 bases between. CDR3 protein: CASSFRWQRANYGYTF. Written as DNA, the CDR3 is TGTGCCAGCAGTTTCCGGTGGCAGCGAGCTAACTATGGCTACACCTTC.

This chain connects TRBV27 to TRBJ2-7; 9 bases line up with TRBD1. Trimming removed 10 bases from V and 6 bases from J; junction bases left unmatched: 10. The CDR3 totals 13 residues. Germline loops: CDR1 MNHEY, CDR2 SMNVEV (reference sequence). CDR3 in amino acids: CATALGTGSEQYF. As DNA, the CDR3 is TGTGCCACCGCGCTCGGGACAGGGAGCGAGCAGTACTTC.

The chain couples TRBV6-6 to TRBJ2-7; D possibly corresponds to TRBD1 (6 bases). The V end was cut by 7 bases, the J end by 2 bases, with 21 bases between. Germline values: CDR1 MNHNY, CDR2 SVGAGI (reference sequence). The CDR3 spans 16 residues. The CDR3: CASNPYMTGKAYEQYF. The DNA for the CDR3 is TGTGCCAGCAACCCCTATATGACAGGAAAAGCCTACGAGCAGTACTTC.

Details on this clone: Relative to the germline gene, one junction end is altered; a read error may explain this. V and J are TRBV7-2 and TRBJ2-1; 14 bases agree with TRBD2. Germline V CDR1 and CDR2: SGHTA, FQGNSA. This CDR3 region has 16 residues. CDR3 DNA sequence: TGTGCCAGCAGTTTAGGGGGACTAGCGGGAGTCAATGAGCAGTTCTTC. Its protein is CASSLGGLAGVNEQFF.

The chain joins TRBV6-1 to TRBJ2-7, with 11 bases matching TRBD1. CDR1 MNHNS and CDR2 SASEGT come from the germline V gene. The CDR3 loop spans 15 amino acids. Losses at the gene ends were 5 bases for V and 7 bases for J; bases not matched to a gene: 10. CDR3 in amino acids: CASSNPGQGVQEQYF. The CDR3 coding sequence is TGTGCCAGCAGTAACCCGGGACAGGGGGTTCAGGAGCAGTACTTC.

V and J are TRBV2 and TRBJ2-2; possible D gene TRBD2, 5 bases. CDR1 is SNHLY and CDR2 is FYNNEI in the germline V gene. Trimming took 2 bases from V and 6 from J, leaving 13 bases between them. The CDR3 extends over 15 amino acids. CDR3 bases: TGTGCCAGCAGTGAATGGGATAGCGTTGCCGGGGAGCTGTTTTTT. It specifies CASSEWDSVAGELFF. Full variable domain (outside the CDR3, taken from reference TRBV2 and TRBJ2-2): EPEVTQTPSHQVTQMGQEVILRCVPISNHLYFYWYRQILGQKVEFLVSFYNNEISEKSEIFDDQFSVERPDGSNFTLKIRSTKLEDSAMYFCASSEWDSVAGELFFGEGSRLTVL.

V usage is TRBV6-5 and J usage is TRBJ1-5; 8 bases agree with TRBD1. Germline CDR1 MNHEY, CDR2 SVGAGI. The CDR3 consists of 15 residues. Trimming at V came to 5 bases and at J to 3 bases, leaving 6 bases not matched to a gene. The CDR3 DNA follows: TGTGCCAGCAGTCGACAGGGGAGGGACAATCAGCCCCAGCATTTT. It is translated as CASSRQGRDNQPQHF.

This chain links TRBV7-9 with TRBJ1-3; no firm D call. Germline V gives CDR1 SEHNR, CDR2 FQNEAQ (reference sequence). V was shortened by 1 base and J by 7 bases, with 5 bases between the two germline ends. There are 12 residues in the CDR3. DNA for the CDR3: TGTGCCAGCAGCTTAGATTCGAACACCATATATTTT. As protein: CASSLDSNTIYF.

This clone came up once. The V and J genes are TRBV5-1 and TRBJ2-7; TRBD1 matches 8 bases. V trimming: 2 bases; J trimming: 0 bases; junction bases outside the gene matches: 7. Germline-derived CDR1 and CDR2 are SGHRS and YFSETQ. This CDR3 contains 16 residues. The chain's CDR3 is CASSLGTGRSSYEQYF. CDR3 DNA: TGCGCCAGCAGCTTAGGGACAGGCCGGAGCTCCTACGAGCAGTACTTC.

The rearrangement joins TRBV19 to TRBJ2-1; 9 bases agree with TRBD2. Germline lookup yields CDR1 LNHDA and CDR2 SQIVND (reference sequence). The CDR3 spans 13 residues. Germline trimming cut 3 bases from V and 7 bases from J; bases unmatched to any gene: 1. DNA for the CDR3: TGTGCCAGTAGTATCCTAGCGGGAAATGAGCAGTTCTTC. Translated, it gives CASSILAGNEQFF. Using reference TRBV19 and TRBJ2-1 for the parts outside the CDR3, the full variable domain is DGGITQSPKYLFRKEGQNVTLSCEQNLNHDAMYWYRQDPGQGLRLIYYSQIVNDFQKGDIAEGYSVSREKKESFPLTVTSAQKNPTAFYLCASSILAGNEQFFGPGTRLTVL.

The chain links TRBV9 to TRBJ1-3; D not certain. Germline CDR1 SGDLS, CDR2 YYNGEE. Trimming pared 4 bases from V and 8 bases from J, leaving 16 bases between. This CDR3 has 14 amino acids. The CDR3 region is CASSQRQSVDTIYF. CDR3 nucleotide sequence: TGTGCCAGCAGCCAGAGACAATCCGTCGACACCATATATTTT.

This clone was observed a few times. The chain carries TRBV25-1 and TRBJ2-1, with a possible D match to TRBD1 (6 bases). Germline lookup yields CDR1 MGHDK and CDR2 SYGVNS. The V gene lost 7 bases and the J gene lost 8 bases, with 18 bases spanning the gap. CDR3 length: 14 amino acids. CDR3 in amino acids: CASTRTSRGDEQFF. DNA for the CDR3: TGTGCCAGCACCCGAACTTCCAGGGGAGATGAGCAGTTCTTC. Drawing the rest from reference TRBV25-1 and TRBJ2-1, the complete variable domain is EADIYQTPRYLVIGTGKKITLECSQTMGHDKMYWYQQDPGMELHLIHYSYGVNSTEKGDLSSESTVSRIRTEHFPLTLESARPSHTSQYLCASTRTSRGDEQFFGPGTRLTVL.

This clone has a handful of counts. This chain joins TRBV2 and TRBJ1-2; no reliable D call. This CDR3 region has 11 residues. Germline V gives CDR1 SNHLY, CDR2 FYNNEI. V was trimmed by 7 bases and J by 5 bases, leaving 8 bases between them. The DNA of the CDR3 is TGTGCCAGCAATCCCCAATATGGCTACACCTTC. Translation: CASNPQYGYTF. The whole variable domain, filled in from reference TRBV2 and TRBJ1-2, reads EPEVTQTPSHQVTQMGQEVILRCVPISNHLYFYWYRQILGQKVEFLVSFYNNEISEKSEIFDDQFSVERPDGSNFTLKIRSTKLEDSAMYFCASNPQYGYTFGSGTRLTVV.

The rearrangement uses TRBV2 and TRBJ2-2; tentatively, D is TRBD1 (6 bases). Germline assignment: CDR1 SNHLY and CDR2 FYNNEI. Trimming left V 7 bases short and J 2 bases short, with 8 bases between. The CDR3 has 13 amino acids. Here the CDR3 reads CASTGHNTGELFF. DNA for the CDR3: TGTGCCAGCACGGGACACAACACCGGGGAGCTGTTTTTT.

In its sample, this clone was seen a few times. The chain uses TRBV28 and TRBJ1-2; TRBD1 agrees at 9 bases. J lost 5 bases, V lost 7 bases, and 5 bases had no gene match. The CDR3 totals 13 residues. Germline loops: CDR1 MDHEN, CDR2 SYDVKM. CDR3 amino acids: CASNRGRDYGYTF. Here the CDR3 DNA reads TGTGCCAGCAACAGGGGGCGAGATTATGGCTACACCTTC.

To note about this clone: A read error may produce the germline difference seen at one junction end. CDR3 bases: TGTGCCAGCAGAGACGAGGACAGGTTCGGAGAATTT. Translated: CASRDEDRFGEF. This chain uses TRBV6-1 with TRBJ1-1; 7 positions agree with TRBD1. The CDR3 loop spans 12 amino acids. Germline V gene sequence: CDR1 MNHNS, CDR2 SASEGT.

The chain links TRBV29-1 to TRBJ1-2; D might be TRBD1 (6 bases). Trimming removed 2 bases from V and 4 bases from J, with 20 bases in between. Germline V gives CDR1 SQVTM, CDR2 ANQGSEA. There are 16 residues in the CDR3. The CDR3 spells CSVELWDTVRGYGYTF. In DNA, the CDR3 is TGCAGCGTTGAATTATGGGACACCGTAAGAGGCTATGGCTACACCTTC.

The chain carries TRBV20-1 and TRBJ2-1, with D perhaps matching TRBD2 (6 bases). This CDR3 is 11 amino acids long. Germline V gene data show CDR1 as DFQATT and CDR2 as SNEGSKA (reference sequence). CDR3 amino acids: CGGAPAGEQFF. As DNA, the CDR3 is TGCGGGGGAGCTCCGGCGGGGGAGCAGTTCTTC.

J is TRBJ2-7 and V is TRBV6-5; D remains unclear. V lost 0 bases to trimming and J lost 7 bases, with 10 bases between them. The CDR3 has 13 residues. Germline lookup yields CDR1 MNHEY and CDR2 SVGAGI. CDR3 nucleotide sequence: TGTGCCAGCAGTTACTCGATATTTAGAGAGCAGTACTTC. It translates to CASSYSIFREQYF.

This clone was detected only once. The chain joins TRBV10-3 to TRBJ1-1; D is unresolved. Germline CDR1 ENHRY, CDR2 SYGVKD. Trimming pared 10 bases from V and 1 base from J, leaving 13 bases between. The CDR3 loop spans 13 amino acids. CDR3 in amino acids: CATADTANTEAFF. The DNA of the CDR3 is TGTGCCACCGCCGACACGGCGAACACTGAAGCTTTCTTT.

This chain uses TRBV6-5 with TRBJ2-1, with no clear D. This CDR3 has 13 residues. V was pared by 2 bases and J by 6 bases, with 8 bases between. Per germline, CDR1 MNHEY and CDR2 SVGAGI. Here the CDR3 reads CASSYDLSNEQFF. In DNA, the CDR3 is TGTGCCAGCAGTTACGATCTTAGCAATGAGCAGTTCTTC.

This clone was observed a handful of times. The chain combines TRBV6-4 with TRBJ2-7; tentatively, D is TRBD1 (5 bases). The CDR3 runs 14 residues. The V end lost 5 bases, the J end lost 2 bases, and 13 bases lay between the germline ends. Germline CDR1 MRHNA, CDR2 SNTAGT. The chain's CDR3 is CASSPQSGPYEQYF. The CDR3 bases are TGTGCCAGCAGTCCGCAATCAGGGCCCTACGAGCAGTACTTC.

The rearrangement joins TRBV29-1 to TRBJ2-1; 9 bases are shared with TRBD2. The CDR3 runs to 15 residues. V lost 3 bases, J lost 4 bases, and 7 bases stayed unmatched. Per the germline V gene, CDR1 is SQVTM and CDR2 is ANQGSEA. DNA of the CDR3: TGCAGCGTTGAGTTGGGACTAGCACAATACAATGAGCAGTTCTTC. As protein: CSVELGLAQYNEQFF.

The chain couples TRBV19 to TRBJ2-7; D remains ambiguous. Germline CDR1 reads LNHDA; CDR2 reads SQIVND (reference sequence). The CDR3 has 15 residues. The V end was cut by 3 bases, the J end by 2 bases, with 14 bases between. CDR3 coding DNA: TGTGCCAGTAGTATTGGTGGGCTCAGCCCCTACGAGCAGTACTTC. Translating it yields CASSIGGLSPYEQYF. The full variable domain, its missing parts supplied by reference TRBV19 and TRBJ2-7, is DGGITQSPKYLFRKEGQNVTLSCEQNLNHDAMYWYRQDPGQGLRLIYYSQIVNDFQKGDIAEGYSVSREKKESFPLTVTSAQKNPTAFYLCASSIGGLSPYEQYFGPGTRLTVT.

Notes on this clone: Other DNA sequences within the sample encode an identical CDR3. The V gene is TRBV7-6, the J gene TRBJ1-5; the match to TRBD1 covers 7 bases. The CDR3 covers 15 residues. Germline CDR1 reads SGHVS; CDR2 reads FNYEAQ. V dropped 5 bases and J dropped 6; count of bases not matched to a gene: 10. The chain's CDR3 is CASSLRQGRGQPQHF. Here the CDR3 DNA reads TGTGCCAGCAGCCTTAGACAGGGACGAGGTCAGCCCCAGCATTTT.

The V gene is TRBV2, the J gene TRBJ1-5, with D uncertain. CDR3 size: 15 residues. The V and J ends lost 2 bases and 4 bases respectively, with 12 bases between them. Per germline, CDR1 SNHLY and CDR2 FYNNEI. The CDR3 DNA reads TGTGCCAGCAGTGAAAACAGCCTAAATAATCAGCCCCAGCATTTT. Translated, it gives CASSENSLNNQPQHF.

This clone was counted between two and nine times. The rearrangement joins TRBV27 to TRBJ2-1; 8 nucleotides match TRBD2. Germline V CDR1 and CDR2: MNHEY, SMNVEV (reference sequence). This CDR3 has 19 residues. V gave up 10 bases and J gave up 0 bases; unmatched junction bases: 20. DNA of the CDR3: TGTGCCACACATGGGACAAGCGGGACTAGTCCATTCTCCTACAATGAGCAGTTCTTC. It yields the protein CATHGTSGTSPFSYNEQFF.

The gene calls are TRBV9 and TRBJ1-5; D may be TRBD1 (6 bases). Germline lookup yields CDR1 SGDLS and CDR2 YYNGEE. This CDR3 region has 14 residues. V was shortened by 6 bases and J by 3 bases, with 13 bases between the two germline ends. CDR3 in amino acids: CASNQGGFNQPQHF. DNA for the CDR3: TGTGCCAGCAACCAAGGGGGTTTCAATCAGCCCCAGCATTTT.